This T cell receptor beta chain was identified during a study of blood T cell repertoires in COVID-19. Participants' own reports of clinical history determined their cohort assignment. The study counted Cohort 3 donors as recovered given two negative PCRs, clearance, or symptom resolution. Assay used: immunoSEQ multiplex PCR; TCRdb lists only in-frame clones, some missing. Seen here are a few hundred thousand clones, 70% to 90% observed once, and the top ten hold around 9%. The CDR3 consists of 18 residues. With 4 bases removed from V and 0 bases from J, the gap between germline ends came to 16 bases. Germline CDR1 KGHSH, CDR2 LQKENI.

Sample: PBMCs or T cells enriched from blood (not recorded which). This clonotype was sampled from a middle-aged man who had recovered from COVID-19. The V and J genes are TRBV18 and TRBJ2-6; no clear D gene. CDR3 DNA: TGTGCCAGCTCACGCGCCCCCCCTAATCCCTCTGGGGCCAACGTCCTGACTTTC. Translating gives CASSRAPPNPSGANVLTF.